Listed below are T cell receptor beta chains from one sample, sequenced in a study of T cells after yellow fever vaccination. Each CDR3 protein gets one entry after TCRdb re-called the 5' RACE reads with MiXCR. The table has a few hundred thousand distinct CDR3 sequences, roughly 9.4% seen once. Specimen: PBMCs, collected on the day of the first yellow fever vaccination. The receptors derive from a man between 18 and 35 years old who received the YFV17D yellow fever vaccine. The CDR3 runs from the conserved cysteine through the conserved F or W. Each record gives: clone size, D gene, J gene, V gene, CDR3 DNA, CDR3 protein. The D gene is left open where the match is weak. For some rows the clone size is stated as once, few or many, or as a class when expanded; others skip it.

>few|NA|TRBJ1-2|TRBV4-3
TGCGCCAGCAGCCAAGATCTAGGGATCTATGGCTACACCTTC
CASSQDLGIYGYTF
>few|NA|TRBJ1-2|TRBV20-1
TGCAGTGCTAAACGTTGGGGCGAAAACTATGGCTACACCTTC
CSAKRWGENYGYTF
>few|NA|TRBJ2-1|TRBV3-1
TGTGCCAGCAGCCTCGGAGGGGGCCAGAATGAGCAGTTCTTC
CASSLGGGQNEQFF
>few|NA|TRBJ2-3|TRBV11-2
TGTGCCAGCAGCTTACTGGACAGCCAAGAGGCAGATACGCAGTATTTT
CASSLLDSQEADTQYF
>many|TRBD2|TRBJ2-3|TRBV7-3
TGTGCCAGCAGCTTTACGGGGGGGCTCGATACGCAGTATTTT
CASSFTGGLDTQYF
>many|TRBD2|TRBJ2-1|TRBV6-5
TGTGCCAGCAGTTACAGGTCCGGGGGGGGCACAGAGCAGTTCTTC
CASSYRSGGGTEQFF
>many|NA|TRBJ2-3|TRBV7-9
TGTGCCAGCACCCAGACCGGTGCAGATACGCAGTATTTT
CASTQTGADTQYF
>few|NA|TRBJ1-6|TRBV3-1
TGTGCCAGCAGCCAATTCTGGACCGTGGATCTCCTCCACTTT
CASSQFWTVDLLHF
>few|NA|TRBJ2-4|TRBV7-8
TGTGCCAGCAGCTCCGACTATATTGCCAAAAACATTCAGTACTTC
CASSSDYIAKNIQYF
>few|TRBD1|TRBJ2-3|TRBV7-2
TGTGCCAGCAGCTGGACAGGGCGGACAGATACGCAGTATTTT
CASSWTGRTDTQYF
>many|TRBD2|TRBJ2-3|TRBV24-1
TGTGCCACCAGTGATTCCCCGGGACTAGCGGACACAGATACGCAGTATTTT
CATSDSPGLADTDTQYF
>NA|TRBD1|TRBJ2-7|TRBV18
TGTGCCAGCTCCCGACAGGGGGCGAGCGAGCAGTACTTC
CASSRQGASEQYF
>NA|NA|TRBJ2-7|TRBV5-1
TGCGCCACCAGCCCGATTGCGGGCTTCGACGAGCAGTACTTC
CATSPIAGFDEQYF
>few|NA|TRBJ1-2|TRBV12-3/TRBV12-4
TGTGCCAGCAGTTTCGGGGGGCCTGGCTACACCTTC
CASSFGGPGYTF
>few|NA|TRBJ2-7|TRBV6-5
TGTGCCAGCAGTCAATCGACAGGTTACGAGCAGTACTTC
CASSQSTGYEQYF
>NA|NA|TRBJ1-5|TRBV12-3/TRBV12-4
TGTGCCAGCAGTCTAGACAGCCAAAAGCCCCAGCATTTT
CASSLDSQKPQHF
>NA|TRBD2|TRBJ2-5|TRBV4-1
TGCGCCAGCAGCCAAGATCTATTCTTCCTAGCGGGGAACCAAGAGACCCAGTACTTC
CASSQDLFFLAGNQETQYF
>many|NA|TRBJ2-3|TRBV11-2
TGTGCCAGCAGCTTAGGGGGGTGGGGAAGGGATACGCAGTATTTT
CASSLGGWGRDTQYF
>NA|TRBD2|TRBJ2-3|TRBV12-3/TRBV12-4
TGTGCCTTCAGTCCCCCACTTCGACTAGCGGGGGCCCTAGGGACGCAGTATTTT
CAFSPPLRLAGALGTQYF
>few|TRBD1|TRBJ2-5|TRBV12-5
TGTGCTAGTGGTTTACGGAGGACAGGAGCAGTCGGAGAGACCCAGTACTTC
CASGLRRTGAVGETQYF
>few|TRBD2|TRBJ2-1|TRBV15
TGTGCCACCAGCAGAGATCTTGCGGGGGGGCAGGGTGAGCAGTTCTTC
CATSRDLAGGQGEQFF
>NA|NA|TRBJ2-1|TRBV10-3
TGTGCCATCGCGGAGACCGCAAGACCTTTGGCTGGCTCCTACAATGAGCAGTTCTTC
CAIAETARPLAGSYNEQFF
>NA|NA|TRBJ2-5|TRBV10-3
TGTGCCATCAAAAAGGGGGGAAGCTTCGGTAGCCAGGAGACCCAGTACTTC
CAIKKGGSFGSQETQYF
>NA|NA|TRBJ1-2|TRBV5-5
TGTGCCAGCAGCTTGGCGACCAGCTCCTCCTATGGCTACACCTTC
CASSLATSSSYGYTF
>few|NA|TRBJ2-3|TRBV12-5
TGTGCTAGTGGCCCAGGAGATAGCACAGATACGCAGTATTTT
CASGPGDSTDTQYF
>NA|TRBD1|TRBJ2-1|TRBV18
TGTGCCAGCTCACCAAGGACAGGGGAGGGTGAGCAGTTCTTC
CASSPRTGEGEQFF
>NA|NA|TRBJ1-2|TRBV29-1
TGCAGCGTGGTCGCTAGGGGGACCCACGTGTATGGCTACACCTTC
CSVVARGTHVYGYTF
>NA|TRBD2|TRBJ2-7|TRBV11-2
TGTGCCAGCAACCCTAGCGGGGGTTACGAGCAGTACTTC
CASNPSGGYEQYF
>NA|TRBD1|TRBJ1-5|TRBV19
TGTGCCAGCCGACAGGGGGAGCACAGCAATCAGCCCCAGCATTTT
CASRQGEHSNQPQHF
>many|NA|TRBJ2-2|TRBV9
TGTGCCAGCAGCCTGACCCCAGGGACCGGGGAGCTGTTTTTT
CASSLTPGTGELFF
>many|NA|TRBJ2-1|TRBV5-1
TGCGCCAGCAGTGTACTAGGGCTAGATGAGCAGTTCTTC
CASSVLGLDEQFF
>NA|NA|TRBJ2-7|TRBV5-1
TGCGCCAGCAGCTGGGCCGGGACGGAAGCCTACGAGCAGTACTTC
CASSWAGTEAYEQYF
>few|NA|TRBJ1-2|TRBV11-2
TGTGCCAGCAGCTTAAACCTGGGGTCGGAGCATGGCTACACCTTC
CASSLNLGSEHGYTF
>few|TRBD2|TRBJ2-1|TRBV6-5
TGTGCCAGCAGTTACTCGGCTAGCGGGGGCACGGGGAATGAGCAGTTCTTC
CASSYSASGGTGNEQFF
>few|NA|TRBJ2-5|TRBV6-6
TGTGCCAGCGTGACGGGCGCCCAAGAGACCCAGTACTTC
CASVTGAQETQYF
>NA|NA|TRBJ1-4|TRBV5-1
TGCGCCAGCAGCCCCCGGGTCGGGATTAGTGAAAAACTGTTTTTT
CASSPRVGISEKLFF
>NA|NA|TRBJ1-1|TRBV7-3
TGTGCCAGCAGCCCCCCGGGAGGGCTGCCTGAAGCTTTCTTT
CASSPPGGLPEAFF
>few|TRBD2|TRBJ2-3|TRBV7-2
TGTGCCAGCAGCTTAGACCCGGGGGGGACCACAGATACGCAGTATTTT
CASSLDPGGTTDTQYF
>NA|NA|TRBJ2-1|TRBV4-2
TGTGCCAGCAGCCAAGAGGATTGGGCCAGGGGCAATGAGCAGTTCTTC
CASSQEDWARGNEQFF
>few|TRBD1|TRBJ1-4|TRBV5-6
TGTGCCAGCAGCCGACAGGGAGGCTATGAAAAACTGTTTTTT
CASSRQGGYEKLFF
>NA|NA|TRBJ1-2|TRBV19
TGTGCCAGTAGAGAGAGGTTAGCTAACTATGGCTACACCTTC
CASRERLANYGYTF
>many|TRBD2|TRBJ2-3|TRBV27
TGTGCCAGCAGTTCCCAGACTAGCGGGGCAGATACGCAGTATTTT
CASSSQTSGADTQYF
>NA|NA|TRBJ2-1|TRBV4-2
TGTGCCAGCAGCCCCGAGCTACGCTACAATGAGCAGTTCTTC
CASSPELRYNEQFF
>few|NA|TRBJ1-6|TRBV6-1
TGTGCCAGCACCCCTCAGGGTTTGGGTTCACCCCTCCACTTT
CASTPQGLGSPLHF
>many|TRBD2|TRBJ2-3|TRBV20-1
TGCAGTGCTCCGGCCTTTCCGGGACTAGCGGGGACCAGCACAGATACGCAGTATTTT
CSAPAFPGLAGTSTDTQYF
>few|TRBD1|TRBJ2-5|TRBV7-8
TGTGCCAGCATAAGAACTCCGAGACAGGGGCAAGAGACCCAGTACTTC
CASIRTPRQGQETQYF
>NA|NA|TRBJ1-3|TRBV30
TGTGCCTGGAGTCGACCAGGGGAATCTGGAAACACCATATATTTT
CAWSRPGESGNTIYF
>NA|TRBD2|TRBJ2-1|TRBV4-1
TGCGCCAGCAGCCGGGAGGGGATTCCAACCTACAATGAGCAGTTCTTC
CASSREGIPTYNEQFF